The rows below give T cell receptor beta chains drawn from one sample of a study of blood T cell repertoires in COVID-19. Profiling relied on immunoSEQ multiplex PCR, and the TCRdb table lists in-frame clones only, not all of them. Here the sample spans approximately 150,000 clones, around 81% being singletons. Sequenced sample: peripheral blood. The receptors were gathered from a man in his sixties with active or convalescent COVID-19. The CDR3 runs from the conserved cysteine through the conserved F or W. The order of the fields is clone size, V gene, J gene, D gene, CDR3 DNA, CDR3 protein. D genes are given only for firm matches. Expanded clones get a size class; other rows say once, few or many, or leave the size out.

clone_size: .
v_call: TRBV28
j_call: TRBJ2-7
d_call: TRBD1
cdr3_nt: TGTGCCAGCAGTTTGGGACAGGGGGTCTACGAGCAGTACTTC
cdr3_aa: CASSLGQGVYEQYF

clone_size: .
v_call: TRBV6-5
j_call: TRBJ1-1
d_call: .
cdr3_nt: TGTGCCAGCAGTGACTCGACACACACTGAAGCTTTCTTT
cdr3_aa: CASSDSTHTEAFF

clone_size: once
v_call: TRBV2
j_call: TRBJ1-6
d_call: .
cdr3_nt: TGTGCCAGCAGTTCCCCGGAACACCACAGCTCCTATAATTCACCCCTCCACTTT
cdr3_aa: CASSSPEHHSSYNSPLHF

clone_size: .
v_call: TRBV5-6
j_call: TRBJ1-4
d_call: TRBD1
cdr3_nt: TGTGCCAGCAGCGAGCAGGGGGCCCTTAATGAAAAACTGTTTTTT
cdr3_aa: CASSEQGALNEKLFF

clone_size: few
v_call: TRBV6-1
j_call: TRBJ2-7
d_call: .
cdr3_nt: TGTGCCAGCAGTGAATCCGGGGAGTACGAGCAGTACTTC
cdr3_aa: CASSESGEYEQYF

clone_size: .
v_call: TRBV4-1
j_call: TRBJ1-2
d_call: TRBD1
cdr3_nt: TGCGCCAGCAGCCCCGGACAGGGTTCCACTTTGGGCTACACCTTC
cdr3_aa: CASSPGQGSTLGYTF

clone_size: .
v_call: TRBV27
j_call: TRBJ2-7
d_call: TRBD1
cdr3_nt: TGTGCCAGCAGAAATAGACAGGGCAGGGTAGGACGCTACGAGCAGTACTTC
cdr3_aa: CASRNRQGRVGRYEQYF

clone_size: .
v_call: TRBV6-2/TRBV6-3
j_call: TRBJ2-1
d_call: TRBD2
cdr3_nt: TGTGCCAGCAGCCCACCACCCTTGACTAGCGGGGGGGAGCAGTTCTTC
cdr3_aa: CASSPPPLTSGGEQFF

clone_size: .
v_call: TRBV9
j_call: TRBJ2-2
d_call: TRBD1
cdr3_nt: TGTGCCAGCAGCGTAGATCTGACAGGGATGTCTGGGGAGCTGTTTTTT
cdr3_aa: CASSVDLTGMSGELFF

clone_size: .
v_call: TRBV6-5
j_call: TRBJ1-1
d_call: .
cdr3_nt: TGTGCCAGCAGCCTATTACTAACAACGAACACTGAAGCTTTCTTT
cdr3_aa: CASSLLLTTNTEAFF

clone_size: .
v_call: TRBV7-9
j_call: TRBJ1-4
d_call: TRBD1
cdr3_nt: TGTGCCAGCAGCTTAGAAATTGGGACAGGGATGGAAAAACTGTTTTTT
cdr3_aa: CASSLEIGTGMEKLFF

clone_size: .
v_call: TRBV24-1
j_call: TRBJ2-4
d_call: .
cdr3_nt: TGTGCCACCAGTGATTCTCGGGGGGCCTCCCCTGGGGGCAAAAACATTCAGTACTTC
cdr3_aa: CATSDSRGASPGGKNIQYF

clone_size: .
v_call: TRBV5-1
j_call: TRBJ2-3
d_call: .
cdr3_nt: TGCGCCAGCAGCTTGGTTCAGGGATCAGCAGATACGCAGTATTTT
cdr3_aa: CASSLVQGSADTQYF

clone_size: once
v_call: TRBV5-4
j_call: TRBJ2-3
d_call: .
cdr3_nt: TGTGCCAGCAGCTTGGGTCACGGGACAGATACGCAGTATTTT
cdr3_aa: CASSLGHGTDTQYF

clone_size: .
v_call: TRBV5-6
j_call: TRBJ2-7
d_call: .
cdr3_nt: TGTGCCAGCAGCTTGGCCCCGGGTAGCTCCTACGAGCAGTACTTC
cdr3_aa: CASSLAPGSSYEQYF

clone_size: .
v_call: TRBV25-1
j_call: TRBJ1-5
d_call: .
cdr3_nt: TGTGCCAGCAGTTTGAGCGGGCAGCCCCAGCATTTT
cdr3_aa: CASSLSGQPQHF

clone_size: .
v_call: TRBV28
j_call: TRBJ1-2
d_call: TRBD1
cdr3_nt: TGTGCCAGCAGAAGGGACAGGGGGCGATATGGCTACACCTTC
cdr3_aa: CASRRDRGRYGYTF

clone_size: .
v_call: TRBV7-9
j_call: TRBJ2-7
d_call: TRBD1
cdr3_nt: TGTGCCAGCAGCTGGGACAGCAACTACGAGCAGTACTTC
cdr3_aa: CASSWDSNYEQYF